What follows are 23 T cell receptor beta chains derived from one specimen sequenced in a study of blood T cell repertoires in COVID-19. The protocol was immunoSEQ multiplex PCR, while the TCRdb copy is restricted to in-frame clones and leaves out a portion. The sample lists about 100,000 clones, 92% occurring once. The source material was peripheral blood. The source of these receptors is a man between 65 and 79 years old with acute or convalescent COVID-19.

The chain uses TRBV5-4 and TRBJ1-2; 9 nucleotides line up with TRBD1. Germline-derived CDR1 and CDR2 are SGHNT and YYREEE (reference sequence). Unmatched junction bases numbered 11, after V lost 3 bases and J lost 2 bases. CDR3 length equals 17 residues. The CDR3 region is CASSSGLDRGGNYGYTF. The DNA of the CDR3 is TGTGCCAGCAGCTCGGGTTTGGACAGGGGAGGCAACTATGGCTACACCTTC.

The chain uses TRBV11-2 and TRBJ2-5, with 11 nucleotides matching TRBD1. CDR3 length equals 17 residues. Germline lookup yields CDR1 SGHAT and CDR2 FQNNGV. J gave up 2 bases and V 6 bases, and 11 bases lay outside the gene matches. Here the CDR3 reads CASRSAGTGGTQETQYF. CDR3 sequence (DNA): TGTGCCAGCAGGTCGGCCGGGACAGGGGGGACACAAGAGACCCAGTACTTC.

Concerning this clone itself: One end of the junction does not line up with germline, which may come from a read error. The genes are TRBV9 and TRBJ2-2, with D possibly matching TRBD2 (7 bases). The CDR3 consists of 16 residues. In germline, CDR1 is SGDLS, CDR2 YYNGEE. CDR3 sequence: CARRVGGQGNTGELFF. Written as DNA, the CDR3 is TGCGCCCGCCGCGTCGGGGGGCAGGGGAACACCGGGGAGCTGTTTTTT.

In this sample, this clone turned up once. The chain recombines TRBV13 with TRBJ2-7, with TRBD1 matching over 7 bases. The CDR3 covers 13 residues. Germline CDR1 is PRHDT and CDR2 is FYEKMQ (reference sequence). V lost 4 bases and J lost 7; bases outside the gene matches: 7. The CDR3 DNA follows: TGTGCCAGCAGCTACTCCGGGACAGAAGAGCAGTACTTC. This codes for CASSYSGTEEQYF.

The rearrangement joins TRBV7-9 to TRBJ2-2; 11 nucleotides line up with TRBD2. V trimming: 3 bases; J trimming: 5 bases; junction bases outside the gene matches: 2. Germline V gives CDR1 SEHNR, CDR2 FQNEAQ (reference sequence). The CDR3 is made up of 15 amino acids. The CDR3 loop is CASSFSGRATGELFF. CDR3 bases: TGTGCCAGCAGCTTTAGCGGGAGGGCAACCGGGGAGCTGTTTTTT.

The chain is built from TRBV2 and TRBJ2-1; TRBD2 might be the D (5 bases). The CDR3 is 14 amino acids. Between the trimmed V and J ends, which lost 9 bases and 2 bases, there was a span of 14 bases. The germline gives CDR1 SNHLY, CDR2 FYNNEI. The CDR3 DNA follows: TGTGCCAGGCGTGAACTAGTGCCCTACAATGAGCAGTTCTTC. Residues: CARRELVPYNEQFF.

This chain links TRBV7-9 with TRBJ2-3; possibly TRBD2 for D (5 bases). CDR3 size: 12 residues. CDR1 SEHNR and CDR2 FQNEAQ come from the germline V gene (reference sequence). V was clipped by 5 bases and J by 9 bases, with 12 bases between them. The DNA of the CDR3 is TGTGCCAGCAGCCTTCACAGCGGAACGCAGTATTTT. The encoded protein is CASSLHSGTQYF.

The rearrangement links TRBV18 to TRBJ1-5, with D perhaps matching TRBD1 (5 bases). CDR1 KGHSH and CDR2 LQKENI come from the germline V gene. The CDR3 totals 14 residues. The V gene lost 6 bases and the J gene lost 8 bases, with 17 bases spanning the gap. The CDR3 bases are TGTGCCAGCTCCACCCTCGGGGGTGTGGAGCCCCAGCATTTT. Translating it yields CASSTLGGVEPQHF.

V is TRBV12-5 and J is TRBJ1-5; 8 nucleotides agree with TRBD1. Trimming cost V 5 bases and J 1 base; bases outside gene matches: 13. Germline V lookup: CDR1 LGHNT, CDR2 FRNRAP. The CDR3 runs 18 residues. The CDR3 reads CASGNGDRGRGSNQPQHF. CDR3 DNA: TGTGCTAGTGGTAATGGAGACAGGGGCCGGGGAAGCAATCAGCCCCAGCATTTT.

This chain uses TRBV4-2 with TRBJ1-5; TRBD1 is a possible D gene (6 bases). Trimming pared 4 bases from V and 7 bases from J, leaving 11 bases between. The germline gives CDR1 LGHNA, CDR2 YNFKEQ. The CDR3 sequence is 13 residues long. The CDR3 sequence: CASSPQGGQPQHF. The CDR3 DNA is TGTGCCAGCAGCCCTCAAGGGGGACAGCCCCAGCATTTT.

The rearrangement uses TRBV9 and TRBJ2-3, with TRBD2 identical over 9 bases. Germline lookup yields CDR1 SGDLS and CDR2 YYNGEE. This CDR3 is 15 amino acids long. After removal of 4 bases from V and 3 bases from J, the junction contained 6 bases not matched to a gene. The CDR3 sequence is CASSPWTSETDTQYF. DNA for the CDR3: TGTGCCAGCAGCCCTTGGACTAGCGAAACAGATACGCAGTATTTT.

The V and J genes are TRBV5-1 and TRBJ1-1; 9 positions match TRBD1. Germline loops: CDR1 SGHRS, CDR2 YFSETQ. V dropped 1 base and J dropped 6; count of bases not matched to a gene: 7. This CDR3 comprises 15 residues. The CDR3 is CASSLRGTGTPEAFF. As DNA, the CDR3 is TGCGCCAGCAGCTTGAGAGGGACAGGGACCCCTGAAGCTTTCTTT.

This chain links TRBV6-2 or TRBV6-3 with TRBJ2-7, with TRBD2 matching over 8 bases. The CDR3 totals 15 residues. V trimming: 3 bases; J trimming: 3 bases; junction bases outside the gene matches: 7. The germline CDR1 and CDR2 sequences are MNHEY and SVGEGT. This chain's CDR3 is CASSYRQREFYEQYF. For the CDR3, the DNA is TGTGCCAGCAGTTATAGGCAGCGGGAGTTCTACGAGCAGTACTTC.

This clone was seen only once. The rearrangement uses TRBV7-8 and TRBJ1-4; possibly TRBD1 for D (6 bases). The CDR3 is 13 amino acids. Per the germline V gene, CDR1 is SGHVS and CDR2 is FQNEAQ. With 5 bases removed from V and 11 bases from J, the gap between germline ends came to 15 bases. The CDR3 nucleotides are TGTGCCAGCAGCGCCGGGACAACCGGGAAACTGTTTTTT. Protein product: CASSAGTTGKLFF.

The chain uses TRBV6-5 and TRBJ2-5, with 10 bases fitting TRBD2. The J segment lost 2 bases and the V segment lost 8 bases, leaving 8 bases of the junction unmatched. CDR3 length equals 15 residues. Germline lookup yields CDR1 MNHEY and CDR2 SVGAGI. The chain's CDR3 is CASQRGGVEQETQYF. In DNA form, the CDR3 reads TGTGCCAGCCAGCGGGGGGGGGTAGAACAAGAGACCCAGTACTTC.

The chain recombines TRBV20-1 with TRBJ2-1, with unresolved D. V gave up 3 bases and J gave up 1 base, with 7 bases separating them. CDR1 DFQATT and CDR2 SNEGSKA come from the germline V gene (reference sequence). This CDR3 has 13 residues. The CDR3 bases are TGCAGTGCTAGTGACGAGTCCTACAATGAGCAGTTCTTC. It codes for CSASDESYNEQFF.

V is TRBV28 and J is TRBJ1-2; the D gene is possibly TRBD1 (5 bases). The V gene's germline CDR1 is MDHEN and CDR2 SYDVKM. V shed 8 bases and J shed 5 bases, with 12 bases lying between them. The CDR3 covers 12 residues. The CDR3 DNA reads as TGTGCCAGCCATACAGGACGGTATGGCTACACCTTC. This translates into CASHTGRYGYTF.

The sample holds one count of this clone. The rearrangement uses TRBV19 and TRBJ1-4; D is possibly TRBD1 (6 bases). Trimming took 2 bases from V and 2 from J, leaving 12 bases between them. CDR1 is LNHDA, CDR2 SQIVND, per germline (reference sequence). The CDR3 consists of 16 residues. CDR3 DNA: TGTGCCAGTAGTATATTTTATCAGGGGACTAATGAAAAACTGTTTTTT. Its translation: CASSIFYQGTNEKLFF.

The chain uses TRBV12-3 or TRBV12-4 and TRBJ1-2; D remains ambiguous. This CDR3 region has 12 residues. V was trimmed by 7 bases and J by 4 bases, leaving 10 bases between them. CDR3 protein: CASTRALYGYTF. For the CDR3, the DNA is TGTGCCAGCACTAGAGCCCTCTATGGCTACACCTTC.

The V and J genes are TRBV3-1 (or the pseudogene TRBV3-2) and TRBJ2-1; 7 bases fit TRBD2. J lost 8 bases, V lost 4 bases, and 11 bases had no gene match. CDR1 is LGHDT and CDR2 is YNNKEL in the germline V gene (reference sequence). The length of the CDR3 is 15 residues. Here the CDR3 reads CASSREAGVGDEQFF. The CDR3 DNA reads TGTGCCAGCAGCCGTGAGGCGGGAGTGGGAGATGAGCAGTTCTTC.

V and J are TRBV7-8 and TRBJ1-5; TRBD1 aligns across 10 bases. The V gene's germline CDR1 is SGHVS and CDR2 FQNEAQ. This CDR3 is 17 amino acids long. Trimming took 5 bases from V and 2 from J; bases not matched to a gene: 9. The CDR3: CASSRQGAEWGNQPQHF. The CDR3 DNA sequence: TGTGCCAGCAGCAGACAGGGGGCAGAATGGGGCAATCAGCCCCAGCATTTT.

J is TRBJ1-6 and V is TRBV3-1 (or the pseudogene TRBV3-2); D might be TRBD1 (5 bases). The CDR3 extends over 14 amino acids. The V end was cut by 4 bases, the J end by 1 base, with 5 bases between. Germline loops: CDR1 LGHDT, CDR2 YNNKEL (reference sequence). The CDR3 region has the DNA TGTGCCAGCAGCCGACAGTCCTATAATTCACCCCTCCACTTT. Protein product: CASSRQSYNSPLHF.

The CDR3 sequence is CASSQGGDNYEQYF. CDR3 sequence (DNA): TGCGCCAGCAGCCAAGGGGGAGACAACTACGAGCAGTACTTC. This chain uses TRBV4-3 with TRBJ2-7, with D perhaps matching TRBD2 (5 bases). V was pared by 1 base and J by 3 bases, with 10 bases between. Germline-derived CDR1 and CDR2 are LGHNA and YSLEER. The CDR3 is 14 residues long.